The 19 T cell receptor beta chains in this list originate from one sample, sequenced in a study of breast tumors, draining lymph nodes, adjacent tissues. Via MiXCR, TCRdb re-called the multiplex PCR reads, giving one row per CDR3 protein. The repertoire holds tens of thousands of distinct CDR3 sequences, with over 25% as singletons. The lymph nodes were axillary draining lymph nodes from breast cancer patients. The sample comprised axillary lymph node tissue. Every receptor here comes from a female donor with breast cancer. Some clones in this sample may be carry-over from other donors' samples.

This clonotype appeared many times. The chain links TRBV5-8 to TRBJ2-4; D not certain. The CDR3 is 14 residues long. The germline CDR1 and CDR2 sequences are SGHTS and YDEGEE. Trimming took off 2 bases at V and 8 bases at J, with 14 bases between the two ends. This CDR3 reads CASSFRASYYIQYF. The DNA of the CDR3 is TGTGCCAGCAGCTTTAGGGCCTCCTATTACATTCAGTACTTC.

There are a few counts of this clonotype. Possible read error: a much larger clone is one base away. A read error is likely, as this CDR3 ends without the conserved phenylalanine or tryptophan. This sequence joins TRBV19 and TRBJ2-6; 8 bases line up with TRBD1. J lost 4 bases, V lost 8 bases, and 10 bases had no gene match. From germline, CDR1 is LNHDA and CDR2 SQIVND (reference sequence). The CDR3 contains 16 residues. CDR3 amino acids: CASGTGGFSGANVLTS. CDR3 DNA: TGTGCCAGTGGGACAGGAGGGTTTTCCGGGGCCAACGTCCTGACTTCC.

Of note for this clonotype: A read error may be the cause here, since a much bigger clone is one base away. The CDR3 sequence: CASSQQGGGTEALF. The CDR3, as DNA: TGCGCCAGCAGCCAACAAGGTGGTGGCACTGAAGCTCTCTTT. The chain recombines TRBV4-3 with TRBJ1-1; D gene unclear. Germline V gene data show CDR1 as LGHNA and CDR2 as YSLEER. This CDR3 comprises 14 residues.

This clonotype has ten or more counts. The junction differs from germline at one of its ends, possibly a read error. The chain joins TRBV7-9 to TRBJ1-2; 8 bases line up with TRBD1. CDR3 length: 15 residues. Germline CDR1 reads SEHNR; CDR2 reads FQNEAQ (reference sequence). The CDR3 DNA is TGTGCCAGCAGCTCCCCAACAGGACAGGGAGAAGGCTACCCCTTC. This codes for CASSSPTGQGEGYPF. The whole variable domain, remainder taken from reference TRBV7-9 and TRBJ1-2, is DTGVSQNPRHKITKRGQNVTFRCDPISEHNRLYWYRQTLGQGPEFLTYFQNEAQLEKSRLLSDRFSAERPKGSFSTLEIQRTEQGDSAMYLCASSSPTGQGEGYPFGSGTRLTVV.

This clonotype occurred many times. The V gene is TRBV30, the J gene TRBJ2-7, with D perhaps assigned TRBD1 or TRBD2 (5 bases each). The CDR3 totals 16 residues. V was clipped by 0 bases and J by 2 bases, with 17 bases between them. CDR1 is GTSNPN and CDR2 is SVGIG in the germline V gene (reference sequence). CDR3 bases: TGTGCCTGGAGTGTACCGAAGGGACCGCGAACCTACGAGCAGTACTTC. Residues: CAWSVPKGPRTYEQYF.

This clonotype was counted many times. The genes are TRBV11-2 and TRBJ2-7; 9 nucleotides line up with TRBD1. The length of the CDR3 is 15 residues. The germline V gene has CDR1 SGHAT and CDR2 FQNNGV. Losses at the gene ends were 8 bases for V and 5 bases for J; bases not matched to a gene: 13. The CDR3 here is CASVPSGTGSNEQYF. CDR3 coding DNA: TGTGCCAGCGTTCCCTCCGGGACAGGGTCCAACGAGCAGTACTTC.

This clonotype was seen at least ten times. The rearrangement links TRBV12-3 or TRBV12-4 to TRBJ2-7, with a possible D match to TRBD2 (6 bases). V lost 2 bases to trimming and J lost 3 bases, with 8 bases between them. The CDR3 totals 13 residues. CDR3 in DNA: TGTGCCAGCAGTTTAAGGGAGGTCTACGAGCAGTACTTC. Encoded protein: CASSLREVYEQYF.

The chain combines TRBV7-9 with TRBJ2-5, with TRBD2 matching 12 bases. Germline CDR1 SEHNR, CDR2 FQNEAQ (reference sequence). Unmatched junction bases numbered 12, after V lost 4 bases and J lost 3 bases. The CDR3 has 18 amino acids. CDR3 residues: CASSSDPGTSGSEETQYF. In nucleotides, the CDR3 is TGTGCCAGCAGCTCCGATCCCGGGACTAGCGGGTCAGAAGAGACCCAGTACTTC.

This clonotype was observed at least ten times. The CDR3, as DNA: TGTGCCAGCAGCTTAGGACTAGCGGGAGGAGGAGCGGGAGAGACCCAGTACTTC. Translating gives CASSLGLAGGGAGETQYF. This rearrangement joins TRBV9 to TRBJ2-5, with 14 bases that match TRBD2. The CDR3 has 18 amino acids. Trimming removed 4 bases from V and 4 bases from J; junction bases left unmatched: 12. Germline CDR1 SGDLS, CDR2 YYNGEE. Full variable domain (outside the CDR3, taken from reference TRBV9 and TRBJ2-5): DSGVTQTPKHLITATGQRVTLRCSPRSGDLSVYWYQQSLDQGLQFLIQYYNGEERAKGNILERFSAQQFPDLHSELNLSSLELGDSALYFCASSLGLAGGGAGETQYFGPGTRLLVL.

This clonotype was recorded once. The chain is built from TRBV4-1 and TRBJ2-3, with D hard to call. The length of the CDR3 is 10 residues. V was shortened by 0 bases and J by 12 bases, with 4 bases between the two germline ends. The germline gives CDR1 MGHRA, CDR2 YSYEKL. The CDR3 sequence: CASSQESQYF. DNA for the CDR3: TGCGCCAGCAGCCAAGAAAGTCAGTATTTT.

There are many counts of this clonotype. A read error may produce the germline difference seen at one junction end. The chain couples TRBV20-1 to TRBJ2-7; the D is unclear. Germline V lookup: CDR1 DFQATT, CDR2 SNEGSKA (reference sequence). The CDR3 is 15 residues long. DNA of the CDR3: TGCAGTGCTAGTCCCCCGGAACCATTCTCCTTCGAGCAGTACTTC. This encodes CSASPPEPFSFEQYF.

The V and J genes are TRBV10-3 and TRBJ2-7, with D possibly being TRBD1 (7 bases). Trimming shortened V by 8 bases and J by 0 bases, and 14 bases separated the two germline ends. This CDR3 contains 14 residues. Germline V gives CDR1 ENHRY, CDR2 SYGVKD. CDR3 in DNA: TGTGCCATCCGGGAGAGGGACAGCTCCTACGAGCAGTACTTC. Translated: CAIRERDSSYEQYF.

Here the CDR3 reads CASSVGTSGSTGELFF. The DNA for the CDR3 is TGTGCCAGCAGCGTAGGAACTAGCGGGAGTACCGGGGAGCTGTTTTTT. The chain recombines TRBV9 with TRBJ2-2; 11 bases fit TRBD2. V lost 0 bases and J lost 5; bases outside the gene matches: 3. The CDR3 is 16 amino acids. Germline lookup yields CDR1 SGDLS and CDR2 YYNGEE. The full variable domain, rest sourced from reference TRBV9 and TRBJ2-2, is DSGVTQTPKHLITATGQRVTLRCSPRSGDLSVYWYQQSLDQGLQFLIQYYNGEERAKGNILERFSAQQFPDLHSELNLSSLELGDSALYFCASSVGTSGSTGELFFGEGSRLTVL.

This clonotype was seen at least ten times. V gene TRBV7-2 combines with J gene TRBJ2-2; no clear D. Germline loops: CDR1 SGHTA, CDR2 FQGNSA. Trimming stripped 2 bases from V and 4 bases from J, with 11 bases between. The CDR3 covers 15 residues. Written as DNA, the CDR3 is TGTGCCAGCAGCTTACTCGGCTACTCCACCGGGGAGCTGTTTTTT. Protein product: CASSLLGYSTGELFF.

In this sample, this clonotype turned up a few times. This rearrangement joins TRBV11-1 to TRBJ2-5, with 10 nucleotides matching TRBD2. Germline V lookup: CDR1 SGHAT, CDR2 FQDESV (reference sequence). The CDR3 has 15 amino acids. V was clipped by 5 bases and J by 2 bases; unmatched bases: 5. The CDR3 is CASSPGTSAQETQYF. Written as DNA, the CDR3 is TGTGCCAGCAGCCCCGGGACTAGCGCACAAGAGACCCAGTACTTC.

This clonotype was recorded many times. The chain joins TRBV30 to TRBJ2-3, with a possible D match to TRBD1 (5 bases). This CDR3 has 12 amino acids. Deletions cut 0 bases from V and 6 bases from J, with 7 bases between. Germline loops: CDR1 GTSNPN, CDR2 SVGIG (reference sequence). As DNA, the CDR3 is TGTGCCTGGAGTGTGGGGCCCGATACGCAGTATTTT. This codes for CAWSVGPDTQYF.

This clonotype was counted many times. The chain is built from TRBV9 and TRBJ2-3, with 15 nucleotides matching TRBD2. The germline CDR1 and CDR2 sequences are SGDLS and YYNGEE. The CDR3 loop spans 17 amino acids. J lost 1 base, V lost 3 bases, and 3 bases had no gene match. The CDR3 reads CASSGGLAGGGTDTQYF. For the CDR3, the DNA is TGTGCCAGCAGCGGGGGACTAGCGGGAGGAGGCACAGATACGCAGTATTTT.

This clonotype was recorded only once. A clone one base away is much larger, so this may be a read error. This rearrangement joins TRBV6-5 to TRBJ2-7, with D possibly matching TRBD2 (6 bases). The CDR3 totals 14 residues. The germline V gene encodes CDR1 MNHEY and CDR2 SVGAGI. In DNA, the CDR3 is TGTGCCGGCAGTCACTCGATCGCGGGGTACGAGCAGTACTTC. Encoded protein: CAGSHSIAGYEQYF.

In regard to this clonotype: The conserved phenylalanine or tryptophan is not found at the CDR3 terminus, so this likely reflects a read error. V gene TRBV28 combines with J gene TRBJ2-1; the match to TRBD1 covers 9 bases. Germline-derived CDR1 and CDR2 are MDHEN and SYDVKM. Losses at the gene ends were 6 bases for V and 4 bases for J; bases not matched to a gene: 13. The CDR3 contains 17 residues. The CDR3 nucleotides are TGTGCCAGCAGCTCTACGGGTGGGACAGGGATATACAATGAGCAGTTCCTC. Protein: CASSSTGGTGIYNEQFL.